The TCR beta chain described here comes from a study of Graves' ophthalmopathy and Graves' hyperthyroidism. Using RNA transcripts, the TCR beta CDR3 regions were amplified. HTBI-primed RT-PCR formed the first round, and a multiplex PCR formed the second. Each CDR3 protein is one row after TCRdb ran MiXCR on the multiplex PCR reads. The repertoire holds 350,000 to 400,000 distinct CDR3 sequences, with about 16% as singletons. This clonotype was seen at least ten times. This CDR3 is built from 12 residues. The ends were cut back, 5 bases at V and 8 bases at J, with 12 bases in the middle. Germline values: CDR1 MGHRA, CDR2 YSYEKL.

The specimen sequenced was peripheral blood. This chain links TRBV4-1 with TRBJ1-2; D is ambiguous. This TCR came from a woman under 30 with Graves' ophthalmopathy. The CDR3 nucleotides read TGCGCCAGCAGCACCCCAAAAGAGGGCTACACCTTC. Residues: CASSTPKEGYTF.